Listed below are T cell receptor beta chains from one sample, sequenced in a study of blood T cell repertoires in COVID-19. TCRdb's table, derived via immunoSEQ multiplex PCR, lists solely in-frame clones and lacks some. This sample has 280,000 or so clones, with around nine tenths found just once. The specimen was PBMCs or T cells enriched from blood (not recorded which). Every receptor here comes from a woman in her fifties or sixties who had been exposed to COVID-19. The CDR3 runs from the conserved cysteine through the conserved F or W. Each record gives: V gene, D gene, CDR3 protein. The D gene is left open where the match is weak.

TRBV5-5	TRBD1	CASSPRQGWGTEAFF
TRBV4-1	-	CASSQEGRSSYNEQFF
TRBV27	TRBD1	CASSLKPGTGAYEQYF
TRBV5-1	-	CASSRGGEAFF
TRBV19	TRBD1	CATRQGRNQPQHF
TRBV10-3	-	CAISEGAGRRFTGELFF
TRBV4-1	-	CASSRTGSGELFF
TRBV6-5	TRBD1	CASSPGTGLGGYTF
TRBV21-1	-	CASSKPGHPGIWELFF
TRBV5-1	-	CASSLRGFEETQYF
TRBV3-1/TRBV3-2	TRBD1	CASSHRQTGGSYNSPLHF
TRBV3-1/TRBV3-2	-	CASSLLNEQYF
TRBV18	TRBD1	CASSPGTGVSYEQYF
TRBV18	TRBD1	CASSQGQVSYGYTF
TRBV5-1	TRBD2	CASSLGITSGDETQYF
TRBV19	-	CASSGEVWRPYTF
TRBV28	TRBD1	CASSFQGQGRDQPQHF
TRBV2	-	CASSEWGRGNQPQHF
TRBV9	-	CASSVETGTDYSGNTIYF
TRBV28	-	CASSLLVSAHWSLNTGELFF
TRBV25-1	TRBD1	CASSERTGGMNTEAFF
TRBV5-1	-	CASREENTEAFF
TRBV28	-	CASRGLRERDNSPLHF
TRBV4-1	-	CASSLGGIQETQYF
TRBV5-1	TRBD1	CASSLGQGLNTEAFF
TRBV18	TRBD1	CASSPGQGQPQHF
TRBV7-7	TRBD2	CASSFAAGGSYEQYF
TRBV5-1	TRBD1	CASSLEGTGSYNEQFF
TRBV2	TRBD2	CATKGMSSGGPGTDTQYF
TRBV7-6	TRBD2	CASSLVGSGAFTDTQYF
TRBV20-1	-	CSAGQSDEQYF
TRBV6-5	-	CASSQQGSNQPQHF
TRBV2	TRBD1	CASSPDRGLEQYF
TRBV6-5	TRBD1	CASSLWTGAGSSPLHF
TRBV2	-	CASGREGGTDTQYF
TRBV4-1	-	CASSQWGGGNSPLHF
TRBV5-1	-	CASSLESWAGNTEAFF
TRBV2	TRBD2	CASSASLGLAGARTFF
TRBV28	TRBD1	CALGTGARSNQPQHF
TRBV5-1	TRBD2	CASTLLAGVDNEQFF
TRBV30	TRBD1	CAWTFQGAVRYEQYF
TRBV2	-	CASSERGLGFQETQYF
TRBV19	-	CASSMLAPEKLFF
TRBV14	-	CASSQDHFYEQYF
TRBV7-9	TRBD2	CASSSGGIGLSDTQYF
TRBV7-2	-	CASSLEESYEQYF
TRBV6-1	-	CASSELSSVMNTEAFF
TRBV11-2	-	CASSLGGGPYEQYF
TRBV11-2	TRBD2	CASSLGLAGGQGETQYF
TRBV6-5	TRBD1	CASSYSGTGRRSPLHF
TRBV7-9	TRBD2	CASSPRGGSAYNEQFF
TRBV5-6	TRBD1	CASSLGGQGAWAFF
TRBV10-3	TRBD1	CAIMGQWAETQYF
TRBV6-5	-	CASSYSSTGRNTEAFF
TRBV7-2	-	CASSLKGGNQPQHF
TRBV7-9	-	CASSWGTDEKLFF
TRBV5-1	-	CASSLGAASTDTQYF
TRBV7-9	TRBD1	CASSNRGESEKLFF
TRBV28	TRBD1	CASSNAGQGNQPQHF
TRBV5-1	-	CASSLGRFKETQYF